The 8 T cell receptor beta chains below all came from one sample that was sequenced in a study of CD8+ T cells in alopecia areata. Indicated treatment: oral pan-JAK inhibitor, 5-10 mg twice daily. Once RNA had been extracted, it was reverse transcribed into cDNA to act as the sequencing template. Sequenced by immunoSEQ multiplex PCR; TCRdb stores in-frame clones only, minus some. Seen here are more than 100,000 clones, more than 45% observed once, and the top ten hold roughly 0.5%. The starting material was CD4+ T cells sorted from blood, obtained at week 4, from a patient treated with tofacitinib. The receptors shown here come from a human donor with alopecia areata.

The chain carries TRBV18 and TRBJ2-7; 9 bases line up with TRBD1. Germline V lookup: CDR1 KGHSH, CDR2 LQKENI. With V trimmed by 4 bases and J by 1 base, 8 bases remained unmatched. The CDR3 is made up of 16 amino acids. The CDR3 protein is CASSQLATGGSYEQYF. The CDR3 nucleotides are TGTGCCAGCTCACAATTGGCGACAGGGGGTTCCTACGAGCAGTACTTC.

This clone has just a few counts. J is TRBJ1-6 and V is TRBV30, with D maybe TRBD1 (5 bases). The CDR3 spans 15 residues. V gave up 2 bases and J gave up 10 bases, with 18 bases separating them. Germline V CDR1 and CDR2: GTSNPN, SVGIG (reference sequence). The CDR3 here is CAWSRKSGGESPLHF. The CDR3 region has the DNA TGTGCCTGGAGTAGGAAGTCCGGAGGGGAATCACCCCTCCACTTT.

This clone turned up a few times. The gene calls are TRBV14 and TRBJ2-3; 10 bases map to TRBD1. Germline assignment: CDR1 SGHDN and CDR2 FVKESK. The V segment lost 5 bases and the J segment 0 bases; nucleotides outside the gene matches: 5. This CDR3 region has 16 residues. The CDR3 nucleotides read TGTGCCAGCAGCACCCGGACAGGGGGGAGCACAGATACGCAGTATTTT. It encodes CASSTRTGGSTDTQYF.

The chain recombines TRBV6-1 with TRBJ1-5; TRBD1 agrees at 9 bases. CDR1 is MNHNS, CDR2 SASEGT, per germline. This CDR3 is built from 14 residues. V lost 8 bases and J lost 5; bases outside the gene matches: 7. The DNA for the CDR3 is TGTGCCAGCGGGCCGGGACAGGGATATCAGCCCCAGCATTTT. Protein product: CASGPGQGYQPQHF.

The gene calls are TRBV30 and TRBJ1-5; TRBD1 might be the D (5 bases). V was cut by 0 bases and J by 2 bases, with 11 bases left in between. The CDR3 contains 15 residues. Germline V lookup: CDR1 GTSNPN, CDR2 SVGIG (reference sequence). As DNA, the CDR3 is TGTGCCTGGAGTGTCGGGGGTTTTGGCAATCAGCCCCAGCATTTT. As protein: CAWSVGGFGNQPQHF.

The chain uses TRBV6-1 and TRBJ2-6, with D hard to call. Germline values: CDR1 MNHNS, CDR2 SASEGT. Trimming took 2 bases from V and 0 from J, leaving 11 bases between them. The CDR3 length is 17 residues. CDR3 DNA: TGTGCCAGCAGTGAACTCGGCCAGCCCTCTGGGGCCAACGTCCTGACTTTC. Protein product: CASSELGQPSGANVLTF.

This clone was seen repeatedly, ten times or more. The V gene is TRBV7-8, the J gene TRBJ2-2, with D unresolved. Germline V gene sequence: CDR1 SGHVS, CDR2 FQNEAQ. V was trimmed by 2 bases and J by 5 bases, leaving 9 bases between them. CDR3 size: 14 residues. This CDR3 is CASSLPVGTGELFF. DNA of the CDR3: TGTGCCAGCAGCTTACCCGTGGGAACCGGGGAGCTGTTTTTT.

This clone was detected ten times or more. The chain recombines TRBV4-1 with TRBJ2-2, with D uncertain. CDR1 and CDR2 from the germline V gene are MGHRA and YSYEKL. The CDR3 totals 16 residues. V lost 1 base and J lost 6, with 15 bases in between. The CDR3, as DNA: TGCGCCAGCAGCCAAGTTCGCCTAGTCTTGGCCGGGGAGCTGTTTTTT. The encoded protein is CASSQVRLVLAGELFF.